The next 11 T cell receptor beta chains were all read from a single sample in a study of blood T cell repertoires in COVID-19. Sequenced by immunoSEQ multiplex PCR; TCRdb stores in-frame clones only, minus some. In the table there are approximately 360,000 clones, roughly 90% of which are singletons. The specimen sequenced was PBMCs or T cells enriched from blood (not recorded which). The receptors originated from a woman in her twenties or thirties with acute COVID-19.

In its sample, this clone was seen once. The chain is built from TRBV4-1 and TRBJ2-5, with TRBD2 matching over 11 bases. The CDR3 length is 17 residues. Per germline, CDR1 MGHRA and CDR2 YSYEKL. V shed 4 bases and J 4 bases; nucleotides not matched to a gene: 11. The CDR3 region has the DNA TGCGCCAGCAGCCGAGAGACTAGCGGGGTTGGGGTAGAGACCCAGTACTTC. Its translation is CASSRETSGVGVETQYF.

The chain's CDR3 is CASSQRGGASSYEQYF. CDR3 DNA: TGTGCCAGCAGCCAAAGGGGGGGGGCTAGCTCCTACGAGCAGTACTTC. The gene calls are TRBV11-2 and TRBJ2-7, with D possibly being TRBD2 (7 bases). V lost 5 bases, J lost 0 bases, and 17 bases lay in between. This CDR3 has 16 residues. Germline CDR1 SGHAT, CDR2 FQNNGV.

CDR3 loop: CASSSDRQGNTIYF. The DNA for the CDR3 is TGCGCCAGCAGCTCGGACAGGCAGGGAAACACCATATATTTT. The V and J genes are TRBV5-1 and TRBJ1-3; 7 nucleotides match TRBD1. Germline CDR1 and CDR2: SGHRS and YFSETQ. With 3 bases clipped from V and 4 bases from J, the junction kept 4 bases outside the gene matches. The CDR3 runs to 14 residues.

The V and J genes are TRBV24-1 and TRBJ2-7, with a weak D call TRBD2 (6 bases). Between the trimmed V and J ends, which lost 5 bases and 3 bases, there was a span of 10 bases. Germline loops: CDR1 KGHDR, CDR2 SFDVKD. This CDR3 has 13 amino acids. The CDR3 DNA sequence: TGTGCCACCAGTGCTGCGGGGCGCTACGAGCAGTACTTC. Translation gives CATSAAGRYEQYF.

The genes are TRBV2 and TRBJ1-4; a weak D match, TRBD1 (6 bases). The CDR3 totals 17 residues. V was trimmed by 3 bases and J by 7 bases, leaving 21 bases between them. Looked up from germline, CDR1 is SNHLY and CDR2 is FYNNEI. The CDR3 DNA reads as TGTGCCAGCAGTGATTACTTTGCCACAGGGAAGGGTGAAAAACTGTTTTTT. Translating it yields CASSDYFATGKGEKLFF.

The chain recombines TRBV10-3 with TRBJ1-5, with 10 nucleotides matching TRBD1. Germline-derived CDR1 and CDR2 are ENHRY and SYGVKD. The CDR3 sequence is 16 residues long. V lost 5 bases and J lost 1; bases outside the gene matches: 5. Written as DNA, the CDR3 is TGTGCCATCAGTCCTGACAGGGGGCCGAGCAATCAGCCCCAGCATTTT. Translating it yields CAISPDRGPSNQPQHF.

The chain uses TRBV4-2 and TRBJ1-2; D is uncertain. Between the trimmed V and J ends, which lost 1 base and 2 bases, there was a span of 14 bases. The CDR3 is 16 amino acids. In germline, CDR1 is LGHNA, CDR2 YNFKEQ. The CDR3 spells CASSQGDKGVNYGYTF. The DNA for the CDR3 is TGTGCCAGCAGCCAAGGAGACAAGGGAGTGAACTATGGCTACACCTTC.

The chain has TRBV19 and TRBJ1-1, with a possible D match to TRBD1 (5 bases). The CDR3 length is 11 residues. Germline lookup yields CDR1 LNHDA and CDR2 SQIVND (reference sequence). V shed 10 bases and J shed 6 bases, with 12 bases lying between them. CDR3 bases: TGTGCCACTGGAAGGGGCGCTGAAGCTTTCTTT. This translates into CATGRGAEAFF.

The gene calls are TRBV6-2 or TRBV6-3 and TRBJ2-1; 12 bases are shared with TRBD2. CDR1 and CDR2 (germline): MNHEY, SVGEGT. Trimming at V came to 6 bases and at J to 7 bases, leaving 10 bases not matched to a gene. The CDR3 runs to 16 residues. The CDR3 nucleotides are TGTGCCAGCAGCCCCACCTCTAGCGGGGGGGAGAATGAGCAGTTCTTC. Translation gives CASSPTSSGGENEQFF.

V usage is TRBV5-1 and J usage is TRBJ1-3; no reliable D call. With 1 base removed from V and 2 bases from J, the gap between germline ends came to 13 bases. The CDR3 runs to 16 residues. Germline CDR1 reads SGHRS; CDR2 reads YFSETQ. The CDR3 reads CASSLTGVGAGNTIYF. DNA of the CDR3: TGCGCCAGCAGCTTGACGGGAGTGGGAGCTGGAAACACCATATATTTT.

The rearrangement uses TRBV30 and TRBJ2-7; 7 nucleotides align to TRBD2. CDR1 and CDR2 from the germline V gene are GTSNPN and SVGIG (reference sequence). The CDR3 runs to 13 residues. Germline trimming cut 7 bases from V and 2 bases from J; bases unmatched to any gene: 8. CDR3 in amino acids: CALQQRGAYEQYF. The DNA of the CDR3 is TGTGCCTTACAACAGCGGGGAGCCTACGAGCAGTACTTC.